The 5 T cell receptor beta chains in this list originate from one sample, sequenced in a study of T-cell reconstitution after alpha-beta-depleted transplantation in children. Molecular barcoding with unique molecular identifiers was used for the TCRbeta library. TCRdb called the PCR reads again in MiXCR, with one record for every CDR3 protein. The sample has hundreds of thousands of distinct CDR3 sequences, approximately 16% seen once; the top ten hold approximately 1.1%. The material was PBMCs from the stem cell graft donor, obtained from the stem cell graft. The receptors were gathered from a human donor who donated a stem cell graft to a child with acute myeloid leukemia.

The CDR3 sequence is CSASSPRWTEAFF. The CDR3 coding sequence is TGCAGTGCTAGCAGTCCCCGGTGGACTGAAGCTTTCTTT. This rearrangement joins TRBV20-1 to TRBJ1-1, with D hard to call. Deletions cut 3 bases from V and 5 bases from J, with 13 bases between. Germline-derived CDR1 and CDR2 are DFQATT and SNEGSKA (reference sequence). The CDR3 has 13 residues.

This clonotype was observed at least ten times. The chain joins TRBV29-1 to TRBJ2-7; 11 bases align to TRBD1. Germline V gene lookup returns CDR1 SQVTM and CDR2 ANQGSEA. This CDR3 spans 14 amino acids. The junction had 5 bases not matched to a gene; V was cut back by 6 bases and J by 1 base. The CDR3 loop is CSVVGTGGSYEQYF. For the CDR3, the DNA is TGCAGCGTGGTAGGGACAGGGGGGTCCTACGAGCAGTACTTC.

The chain is built from TRBV7-2 and TRBJ2-3; D is unclear. Trimming took off 1 base at V and 8 bases at J, with 13 bases between the two ends. There are 14 residues in the CDR3. CDR1 and CDR2 from the germline V gene are SGHTA and FQGNSA. Here the CDR3 DNA reads TGTGCCAGCAGCTTAGTGGGCCTTGAGTCTACGCAGTATTTT. Its protein is CASSLVGLESTQYF.

CDR3 protein: CASSSLGLTNTEAFF. The CDR3 nucleotides are TGTGCCAGCAGCTCCCTGGGACTCACAAACACTGAAGCTTTCTTT. The chain employs TRBV7-2 and TRBJ1-1; D might be TRBD1 (5 bases). Per germline, CDR1 SGHTA and CDR2 FQGNSA. This CDR3 comprises 15 residues. V lost 4 bases and J lost 2, with 14 bases in between.

This clonotype was counted a few times. The CDR3 DNA sequence: TGTGCCAGCAGCTTGACTAGCGGGGGGGGGTACGAGCAGTACGTC. Translating gives CASSLTSGGGYEQYV. V gene TRBV7-2 combines with J gene TRBJ2-7; 14 bases align to TRBD2. V lost 3 bases to trimming and J lost 4 bases; unmatched junction nucleotides: 2. The CDR3 spans 15 residues. Germline CDR1 SGHTA, CDR2 FQGNSA.